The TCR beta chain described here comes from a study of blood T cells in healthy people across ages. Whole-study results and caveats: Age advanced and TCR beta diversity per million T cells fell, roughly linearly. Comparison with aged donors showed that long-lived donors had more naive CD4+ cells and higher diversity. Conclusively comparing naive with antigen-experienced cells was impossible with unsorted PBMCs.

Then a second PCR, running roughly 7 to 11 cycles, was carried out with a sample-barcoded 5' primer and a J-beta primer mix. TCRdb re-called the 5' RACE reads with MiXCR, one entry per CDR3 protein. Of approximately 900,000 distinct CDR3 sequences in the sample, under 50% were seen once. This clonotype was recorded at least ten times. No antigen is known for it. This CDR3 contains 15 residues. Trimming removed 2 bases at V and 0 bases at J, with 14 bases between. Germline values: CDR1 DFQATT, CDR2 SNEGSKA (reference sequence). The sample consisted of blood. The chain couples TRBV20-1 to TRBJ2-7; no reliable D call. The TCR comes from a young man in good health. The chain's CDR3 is CSARPDFLSSYEQYF. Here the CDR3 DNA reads TGCAGTGCTAGACCCGACTTCCTTAGCTCCTACGAGCAGTACTTC.